This T cell receptor beta chain came from a study of OX40 agonist ivuxolimab in advanced cancers. Regarding the complete study: Ivuxolimab was a fully human IgG2 agonistic monoclonal antibody targeting the costimulatory receptor OX40 (CD134). Intravenous ivuxolimab was administered to patients every 2 weeks at six dose levels: 0.01, 0.1, 0.3, 1.5, 3 and 10 mg/kg. Of the 50 or so patients in dose escalation, around 19 had hepatocellular carcinoma, around 15 had melanoma, 9 had renal cell carcinoma and 9 had head and neck cancer. In the dose-escalation cohort, 70% to 85% of patients were male, and the mean age was 60 years with a range of about 23 to 79. Prior anti-PD-1, anti-PD-L1 or anti-CTLA-4 therapy was permitted, and checkpoint inhibitors had been received by roughly 42% of dose-escalation patients. Three dose-escalation patients achieved partial responses, one with hepatocellular carcinoma and two with cutaneous melanoma. Peripheral TCRbeta sequencing aimed to test whether ivuxolimab altered TCR sequence diversity and caused clonal T-cell expansion. The paper covers the monotherapy dose-escalation part of the phase I ivuxolimab trial, which included N ≈ 54 patients.

This clone was observed once. The antigen it binds to is not known. No much larger clone exists at a distance of one base, and base qualities are not known. For sequencing of the TCRbeta CDR3 region, genomic DNA was extracted from the sorted cells. TCRbeta CDR3 regions were sequenced using the immunoSEQ Assay. As stored in TCRdb, this immuneACCESS dataset retains in-frame rearrangements with V and J assigned. A fraction of the clones does not appear; measured against another copy, unresolved V genes explain less than half of the discrepancy, and the remainder lacks a known reason. This sample gives over 50,000 clones in total; approximately 91% of them show up just once. In total, the top ten clones hold 15% to 20% of the sample. Patients with a history of autoimmune disease or receiving systemic immunosuppression were excluded from the trial. Peripheral blood for TCR sequencing was collected from all dose cohorts at baseline, on cycle 4 day 1, and on cycle 7 day 1. Samples were obtained from an open-label, multicenter, first-in-human phase I dose-escalation trial of ivuxolimab. Adults with locally advanced or metastatic melanoma, renal cell, hepatocellular, or head and neck squamous cell carcinoma were enrolled in the trial. Before TCR sequencing, CD4+ T cells and CD8+ T cells were sorted from peripheral blood as separate populations.

The junction shows trimming of 0 bases on V and 4 bases on J, plus 13 bases between the germline ends. Including cysteine and phenylalanine, the CDR3 has 16 amino acids. The kept DNA is CDR3 alone, 48 bases in frame from the first base. Per the germline V gene, MRHNA is the CDR1 and SNTAGT is the CDR2. Here is what the overall study found, with its caveats: In the 0.1-3.0 mg/kg groups, partial responders had among the lowest normalized peripheral clonal expansion, particularly in CD8+ T cells. After ivuxolimab, expanded clones were on average more numerous among CD8+ T cells than among CD4+ T cells. Low levels of normalized T-cell clonal expansion were also seen in some nonresponding patients. Clonal expansion of both CD4+ and CD8+ blood T cells was observed from baseline to week 6 at doses 0.1 to 3.0 mg/kg. Which antigens the clonally expanded peripheral T cells were specific for was not determined.

The source of this sequence is an adult with an advanced solid tumor such as melanoma, head and neck, liver or kidney cancer. Here the sequenced sample was CD4+ or CD8+ T cells sorted from blood, taken in a trial of the OX40 agonist ivuxolimab. Rearrangement joined TRBV6-4 to TRBJ2-1, and perhaps TRBD2 as D gene, on 6 matching bases. The bases read TGTGCCAGCAGTGACTCACCCGGGGACTTATACAATGAGCAGTTCTTC. Its protein is CASSDSPGDLYNEQFF.